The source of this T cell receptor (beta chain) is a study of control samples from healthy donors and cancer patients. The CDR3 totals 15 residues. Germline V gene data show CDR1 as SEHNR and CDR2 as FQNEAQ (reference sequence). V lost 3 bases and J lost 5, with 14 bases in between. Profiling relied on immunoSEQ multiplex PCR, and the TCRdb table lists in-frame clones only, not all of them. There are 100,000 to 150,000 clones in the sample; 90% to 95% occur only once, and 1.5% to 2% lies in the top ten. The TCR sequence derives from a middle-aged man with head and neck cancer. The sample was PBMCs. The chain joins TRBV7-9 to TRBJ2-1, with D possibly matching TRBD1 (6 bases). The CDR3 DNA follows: TGTGCCAGCAGCTTGAGAAAGGGGGAACACAATGAGCAGTTCTTC. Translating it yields CASSLRKGEHNEQFF.